The 2 T cell receptor beta chains below come from one sample, sequenced in a study of neurological immune-mediated disorders. One entry per CDR3 protein results from TCRdb running MiXCR on the 5' RACE reads. Among 15,000 to 20,000 distinct CDR3 sequences listed, roughly 21% were seen once. The specimen was PBMCs. These receptors originate from a man aged 45-60 years in good health.

The table lists this clonotype with many counts. The chain couples TRBV5-1 to TRBJ2-7; 8 positions match TRBD1. The CDR3 sequence is 16 residues long. The V gene's germline CDR1 is SGHRS and CDR2 YFSETQ. V lost 1 base and J lost 0; bases outside the gene matches: 6. CDR3 nucleotides: TGCGCCAGCAGCTTGCCCCGGGACAGGCTCTCCTACGAGCAGTACTTC. Residues: CASSLPRDRLSYEQYF.

By sample fraction, this clonotype is medium-sized (0.01 to 0.1%). The chain recombines TRBV28 with TRBJ2-7, with 8 nucleotides matching TRBD2. In germline, CDR1 is MDHEN, CDR2 SYDVKM. This CDR3 comprises 14 residues. The junction had 4 bases not matched to a gene; V was cut back by 6 bases and J by 0 bases. The CDR3: CASSMSGSSYEQYF. The DNA for the CDR3 is TGTGCCAGCAGCATGAGCGGGAGCTCCTACGAGCAGTACTTC.